The 3 T cell receptor beta chains below all came from one sample that was sequenced in a study of human T cells and chemical hapten exposure. In TCRdb, the RACE reads were re-called with MiXCR into one record per CDR3 protein. The data contain some 27,000 distinct CDR3 sequences, roughly 9.4% of them singletons. Time point indicated: patch test 2, 6 weeks after DPC sensitization. Sample treatment: therapeutic diphenylcyclopropenone sensitization with weekly scalp DPC. The specimen was whole blood, collected in connection with sensitization to the hapten diphenylcyclopropenone (DPC). The source is a man aged 30-40 years with alopecia areata. Some clones in this sample may be carry-over from other donors' samples.

The sample holds a few counts of this clonotype. J is TRBJ2-5 and V is TRBV11-2; 10 bases line up with TRBD2. In germline, CDR1 is SGHAT, CDR2 FQNNGV. Losses at the gene ends were 4 bases for V and 2 bases for J; bases not matched to a gene: 7. CDR3 length equals 16 residues. Here the CDR3 reads CASSSDGLADQETQYF. For the CDR3, the DNA is TGTGCCAGCAGCTCCGACGGACTAGCGGATCAAGAGACCCAGTACTTC.

This clonotype showed up many times. The J gene is TRBJ1-1, the V gene TRBV7-9, with 8 bases matching TRBD1. This CDR3 region has 15 residues. Trimming took 3 bases from V and 0 from J; bases not matched to a gene: 3. Germline-derived CDR1 and CDR2 are SEHNR and FQNEAQ (reference sequence). DNA of the CDR3: TGTGCCAGCAGCTTGTGGACAGGGATGAACACTGAAGCTTTCTTT. This gives the protein CASSLWTGMNTEAFF.

This chain links TRBV29-1 with TRBJ2-2; tentative D call: TRBD1 (6 bases). The CDR3 sequence is 13 residues long. The germline CDR1 and CDR2 sequences are SQVTM and ANQGSEA. Trimming removed 3 bases from V and 2 bases from J, with 7 bases in between. The CDR3 sequence: CSVEGHNTGELFF. The CDR3 nucleotides read TGCAGCGTTGAGGGACACAACACCGGGGAGCTGTTTTTT.